This T cell receptor beta chain derives from a study of tumor-infiltrating lymphocytes in primary liver carcinoma. At the level of the study: Men and women, 30 to 69 years of age, made up the patients. General study results and limits: The top-250-clone fraction was significantly higher in tumors than in blood (p = 0.039).

CDR3 size: 14 residues. V was trimmed by 3 bases and J by 3 bases, leaving 9 bases between them. In germline, CDR1 is SEHNR, CDR2 FQNEAQ (reference sequence). TCR beta cDNA was prepared out of roughly 0.45 ug total RNA by means of a constant-region primer. Slightly modified ARM-PCR with three nested multiplex PCR rounds yielded TCR beta libraries. With TRBV1-TRBV30 forward primers and a C-beta reverse primer, the first two PCR rounds were run for 10 cycles each. TCRdb passed the multiplex PCR reads through MiXCR, listing each CDR3 protein once. The profile shows tens of thousands of distinct CDR3 sequences, approximately 82% of them singletons. This clonotype was observed many times. Antigen: not known. Co-extraction of both nucleic acids (RNA and DNA) used roughly 18-32 mg of unsorted bulk tissue.

Sequenced material: tumor-adjacent normal liver tissue. The TCR comes from a woman in her thirties with primary liver carcinoma and hepatitis B virus infection. The rearrangement joins TRBV7-9 to TRBJ2-1; D is tentatively TRBD1 or TRBD2 (5 bases each). DNA for the CDR3: TGTGCCAGCAGCTTCATGGGGGTCTACAATGAGCAGTTCTTC. Residues: CASSFMGVYNEQFF.